This T cell receptor beta chain was found in a study of cytomegalovirus exposure and HLA in healthy donors listed by TCRdb under 2017. Some background on the complete study: A later analysis indicated that the 90 to 150 validation repertoires were generated on the platform also employed for the approximately 700 repertoires of the first cohort. Besides the first cohort of some 670 subjects, a separate validation cohort made up of 90 to 150 different subjects was used. To predict cytomegalovirus infection status, the study brought together high-throughput TCR immunosequencing, statistical association of individual TCRs with disease status, and machine learning. The study aimed to test whether signatures of past pathogen exposure could be identified by cataloging public T cell receptors. Paper-wide results and their limitations: Cytomegalovirus status was reported to be diagnosed by the classifier with high specificity and sensitivity in both the original and validation cohorts. The authors suggested that the approach could potentially be generalized to other disease states and immunological phenotypes. Most TCR sequences were seen in very few donors, while some public TCRs were found in many individuals. The study gave a list of 150 to 200 TCR beta chains associated with cytomegalovirus. A later analysis found that TCRs clustered in the first cohort also tended to co-occur in the 95 to 150 validation repertoires, with approximately 95% of cluster scores above 0. All 120 or so repertoires were used to score co-occurrence in the validation cohort in a later analysis, because that analysis had no HLA typing for the cohort. A few of the identified cytomegalovirus-associated TCR beta chains were confirmed in vitro to be specific for cytomegalovirus antigens.

The donors were included in the validation cohort of roughly 120 subjects, a group kept apart from the approximately 690-subject first cohort. V is trimmed back by 6 bases and J by 3 bases, and the junction contains 8 bases that no gene match accounts for. The germline V gene sets CDR1 to MNHNS and CDR2 to SASEGT. Its CDR3 holds 14 amino acids, cysteine through phenylalanine. Of the read, only the CDR3 DNA is kept; its 42 bases are in frame from base 1. With regard to this clone: The antigen it binds to is not known. No much larger clone exists at a distance of one base, and base qualities are not known.

Library preparation employed the immunoSEQ multiplex PCR assay. As for how the authors treated the data: A statistical classification framework was developed to diagnose cytomegalovirus status using the catalog of TCR beta chain sequences. TCRdb limited this immuneACCESS table to in-frame rearrangements with V and J called. A share of clones is missing; checked studies link under half to unresolved V genes, and the rest is unexplained. V, J and clone size reflect that table, while D and trimming were determined from the DNA. The sample contains roughly 73,000 clones, around 95% of them found a single time. Approximately 3.4% of the sample is taken by the ten largest.

Here the chain combines TRBV6-1 and TRBJ2-7, and TRBD1 aligns with 7 junction nucleotides. The sequenced sample consisted of PBMCs. The TCR was taken from a man aged 18 to 29 in good health and CMV-seronegative. The nucleotides read TGTGCCAGCAGCCTCCCAGGGGGTATCTACGAGCAGTACTTC. The resulting protein is CASSLPGGIYEQYF.